The 14 T cell receptor beta chains below were found in one sample sequenced in a study of T cell repertoires in cytomegalovirus infection. TCRdb reanalysed the reads using MiXCR and keeps one entry per CDR3 protein. Of around 310,000 distinct CDR3 sequences listed, approximately 32% are singletons. No antigen is known for these receptors. The sample consisted of cultured PBMCs, taken from culture after CMV antigen stimulation. These TCRs come from a human donor in good health (CMV status not recorded). Some clones in this sample may be carry-over from other donors' samples.

The chain combines TRBV7-3 with TRBJ2-2, with D uncertain. CDR3 length: 15 amino acids. V was cut by 0 bases and J by 6 bases, with 11 bases left in between. Germline V gives CDR1 SGHTA, CDR2 FQGTGA. The DNA for the CDR3 is TGTGCCAGCAGCTTAACTCGGGCCGCGGCCGGGGAGCTGTTTTTT. Its protein is CASSLTRAAAGELFF.

This clonotype has ten or more counts. This chain connects TRBV12-3 or TRBV12-4 to TRBJ1-1; the D gene is possibly TRBD1 (5 bases). This CDR3 spans 15 amino acids. V was cut by 3 bases and J by 0 bases, with 11 bases left in between. CDR3 sequence reads: CASSLRRGMNTEAFF. Written as DNA, the CDR3 is TGTGCCAGCAGTTTGCGCCGGGGGATGAACACTGAAGCTTTCTTT.

This clonotype came up a few times. The chain links TRBV7-6 to TRBJ1-2, with 7 nucleotides matching TRBD1. CDR1 is SGHVS and CDR2 is FNYEAQ in the germline V gene. V trimming: 8 bases; J trimming: 4 bases; junction bases outside the gene matches: 7. The CDR3 has 13 amino acids. As DNA, the CDR3 is TGTGCCAGCCAAAGGGACAGTGGCTATGGCTACACCTTC. Residues: CASQRDSGYGYTF.

This clonotype was detected a few times. The rearrangement uses TRBV20-1 and TRBJ1-1; D perhaps matches TRBD1 (6 bases). Trimming left V 5 bases short and J 3 bases short, with 16 bases between. Per the germline V gene, CDR1 is DFQATT and CDR2 is SNEGSKA (reference sequence). The CDR3 sequence is 14 residues long. The CDR3 spells CSAPIRGGYTEAFF. In DNA form, the CDR3 reads TGCAGTGCTCCCATCAGGGGAGGATACACTGAAGCTTTCTTT.

This clonotype was recorded many times. The chain recombines TRBV7-9 with TRBJ1-1; TRBD1 might be the D (6 bases). Germline values: CDR1 SEHNR, CDR2 FQNEAQ (reference sequence). The CDR3 length is 15 residues. The V end was cut by 1 base, the J end by 1 base, with 10 bases between. The CDR3 DNA follows: TGTGCCAGCAGCTTAGTGGGGGACACGAACACTGAAGCTTTCTTT. This encodes CASSLVGDTNTEAFF.

This sequence joins TRBV6-6 and TRBJ1-2; 8 bases map to TRBD1. The CDR3 is 15 amino acids. With 2 bases clipped from V and 2 bases from J, the junction kept 4 bases outside the gene matches. Germline lookup yields CDR1 MNHNY and CDR2 SVGAGI (reference sequence). CDR3 DNA sequence: TGTGCCAGCAGTTACGAGGGACAGGACAACTATGGCTACACCTTC. Protein product: CASSYEGQDNYGYTF.

This clonotype was recorded a few times. The chain uses TRBV19 and TRBJ2-1; 11 bases align to TRBD1. The V and J ends lost 2 bases and 6 bases, in that order; junction bases with no gene match: 6. Germline values: CDR1 LNHDA, CDR2 SQIVND (reference sequence). The CDR3 has 16 residues. The CDR3 DNA sequence: TGTGCCAGTAGTATAACGGGACAGGGGGGAGGCAATGAGCAGTTCTTC. Translation gives CASSITGQGGGNEQFF.

The chain employs TRBV6-6 and TRBJ2-5; D is possibly TRBD1 or TRBD2 (6 bases each). V was pared by 4 bases and J by 4 bases, with 16 bases between. In germline, CDR1 is MNHNY, CDR2 SVGAGI (reference sequence). The CDR3 length is 15 residues. DNA of the CDR3: TGTGCCAGCAGTTTCTCGTCGGGGGCTGGAGAGACCCAGTACTTC. Residues: CASSFSSGAGETQYF.

The J gene is TRBJ1-1, the V gene TRBV7-8, with 8 bases that match TRBD1. CDR1 and CDR2 from the germline V gene are SGHVS and FQNEAQ. The CDR3 contains 16 residues. V trimming: 0 bases; J trimming: 3 bases; junction bases outside the gene matches: 6. The CDR3 DNA reads as TGTGCCAGCAGCTTAGCTTCTACAGGGGGGTACACTGAAGCTTTCTTT. Its protein product is CASSLASTGGYTEAFF.

The J gene is TRBJ2-7, the V gene TRBV27; D is uncertain. This CDR3 has 14 amino acids. The V gene's germline CDR1 is MNHEY and CDR2 SMNVEV (reference sequence). Trimming removed 3 bases from V and 2 bases from J, with 11 bases in between. CDR3: CASSFRGVAYEQYF. The CDR3 nucleotides read TGTGCCAGCAGTTTTCGAGGAGTCGCCTACGAGCAGTACTTC.

V gene TRBV11-1 combines with J gene TRBJ2-1; D ambiguous. Germline V gives CDR1 SGHAT, CDR2 FQDESV (reference sequence). The V end lost 5 bases, the J end lost 0 bases, and 11 bases lay between the germline ends. This CDR3 has 15 residues. In nucleotides, the CDR3 is TGTGCCAGCAGCCTCGAGATCAGCTCCTACAATGAGCAGTTCTTC. This sequence encodes CASSLEISSYNEQFF.

V usage is TRBV10-2 and J usage is TRBJ2-3; 7 nucleotides match TRBD1. The CDR3 consists of 19 residues. V was pared by 2 bases and J by 3 bases, with 17 bases of the junction left unmatched. Germline loops: CDR1 WSHSY, CDR2 SAAADI. CDR3 nucleotides: TGCGCCAGCAGTGAGGCCGGGACAGAGAAGCGTCGTAGGACAGATACGCAGTATTTT. Translated: CASSEAGTEKRRRTDTQYF.

The V and J genes are TRBV12-3 or TRBV12-4 and TRBJ1-1, with 7 bases fitting TRBD1. The CDR3 consists of 16 residues. V shed 5 bases and J 1 base; nucleotides not matched to a gene: 10. CDR3 DNA sequence: TGTGCCAGCAGTCTGGCCGGACAGGAACCGAACACTGAAGCTTTCTTT. This gives the protein CASSLAGQEPNTEAFF.

This clonotype was found a few times. V gene TRBV7-8 combines with J gene TRBJ1-5, with D unresolved. Germline CDR1 reads SGHVS; CDR2 reads FQNEAQ. The CDR3 has 17 residues. Deletions cut 3 bases from V and 0 bases from J, with 15 bases between. The CDR3, as DNA: TGTGCCAGCAGCTTTACACCTTTCCTGGGTAGCAATCAGCCCCAGCATTTT. It specifies CASSFTPFLGSNQPQHF.